These 14 T cell receptor beta chains originate from one sample sequenced in a study of regulatory T cells in long-lasting Graves disease. As to time point: newly diagnosed GD, antithyroid drugs for less than 3 months. From RNA extracted from PBMCs, the TCR library was made. Building the TCR beta libraries relied on iRepertoire HTBI primers, and CDR3 regions underwent Arm-PCR. Using its own MiXCR run on the multiplex PCR reads, TCRdb lists one record per CDR3 protein. The sample holds approximately 400,000 distinct CDR3 sequences, around 14% seen once. A further study also used this sample, focusing on T cells in Graves' hyperthyroidism and ophthalmopathy.

The input for sequencing was peripheral blood mononuclear cells (PBMCs), taken at new diagnosis, from a patient treated with antithyroid drugs. The source is a young woman with Graves disease.

This clonotype was counted a few times. The chain has TRBV2 and TRBJ2-1, with D tentatively TRBD2 (6 bases). Germline CDR1 is SNHLY and CDR2 is FYNNEI. The CDR3 covers 14 residues. Trimming stripped 1 base from V and 6 bases from J, with 10 bases between. This CDR3 is CASSEEEGINEQFF. For the CDR3, the DNA is TGTGCCAGCAGTGAAGAGGAGGGAATCAATGAGCAGTTCTTC. Full variable domain (missing parts from reference TRBV2 and TRBJ2-1): EPEVTQTPSHQVTQMGQEVILRCVPISNHLYFYWYRQILGQKVEFLVSFYNNEISEKSEIFDDQFSVERPDGSNFTLKIRSTKLEDSAMYFCASSEEEGINEQFFGPGTRLTVL.

This clonotype was counted at least ten times. The CDR3 sequence: CASSHRDSGDTQYF. The CDR3 coding sequence is TGTGCCAGCTCACACAGGGACTCCGGAGATACGCAGTATTTT. V gene TRBV18 combines with J gene TRBJ2-3; D tentatively reads TRBD1 or TRBD2 (6 bases each). This CDR3 spans 14 amino acids. Trimming shortened V by 4 bases and J by 5 bases, and 13 bases separated the two germline ends. The germline V gene has CDR1 KGHSH and CDR2 LQKENI.

This clonotype was picked up many times. The chain has TRBV27 and TRBJ2-3; D gene unclear. Germline V gene data show CDR1 as MNHEY and CDR2 as SMNVEV (reference sequence). V was trimmed by 5 bases and J by 2 bases, leaving 11 bases between them. The length of the CDR3 is 14 residues. The CDR3 here is CASSLSGDTDTQYF. CDR3 DNA sequence: TGTGCCAGCAGTCTGAGTGGGGACACAGATACGCAGTATTTT.

This clonotype was seen at least ten times. The chain uses TRBV11-2 and TRBJ1-3, with no clear D. This CDR3 region has 14 residues. In germline, CDR1 is SGHAT, CDR2 FQNNGV. The V and J ends lost 1 base and 4 bases respectively, with 8 bases between them. The CDR3 DNA reads as TGTGCCAGCAGCTTAGGACTGTCCGGAAACACCATATATTTT. Protein sequence: CASSLGLSGNTIYF.

This clonotype was seen at least ten times. The rearrangement joins TRBV20-1 to TRBJ2-3; TRBD2 agrees at 8 bases. The length of the CDR3 is 15 residues. CDR1 and CDR2 (germline): DFQATT, SNEGSKA (reference sequence). The ends lost 4 bases at V and 3 bases at J; junction bases unmatched: 9. This CDR3 is CSATAIAGRTDTQYF. The CDR3 nucleotides are TGCAGTGCTACCGCCATAGCGGGAAGGACAGATACGCAGTATTTT.

The V and J genes are TRBV20-1 and TRBJ2-2, with D uncertain. CDR1 and CDR2 from the germline V gene are DFQATT and SNEGSKA (reference sequence). V dropped 6 bases and J dropped 8 bases, with 13 bases sitting between them. The length of the CDR3 is 12 residues. The DNA of the CDR3 is TGCAGTGCCCCCACCGCGGAGGGGGAGCTGTTTTTT. Its translation is CSAPTAEGELFF.

This clonotype was recorded at least ten times. The chain uses TRBV6-5 and TRBJ2-5; 15 bases agree with TRBD2. V gave up 2 bases and J gave up 5 bases; unmatched junction bases: 3. The CDR3 is made up of 16 amino acids. In germline, CDR1 is MNHEY, CDR2 SVGAGI. The CDR3 loop is CASSYRGTSGRETQYF. In nucleotides, the CDR3 is TGTGCCAGCAGTTACAGGGGGACTAGCGGGAGGGAGACCCAGTACTTC.

The sample holds one count of this clonotype. This chain joins TRBV20-1 and TRBJ2-2; D is possibly TRBD2 (5 bases). V was cut by 3 bases and J by 2 bases, with 10 bases left in between. CDR3 size: 14 residues. Germline V gene lookup returns CDR1 DFQATT and CDR2 SNEGSKA (reference sequence). The CDR3 sequence: CSASMGRNTGELFF. The CDR3 nucleotides are TGCAGTGCTAGTATGGGGAGAAACACCGGGGAGCTGTTTTTT.

This rearrangement joins TRBV7-7 to TRBJ2-2; 11 bases match TRBD1. This CDR3 spans 14 amino acids. With 6 bases clipped from V and 6 bases from J, the junction kept 3 bases outside the gene matches. CDR1 SSHAT and CDR2 FNYEAQ come from the germline V gene (reference sequence). CDR3 residues: CASRMGQGAGELFF. CDR3 DNA sequence: TGTGCCAGCAGAATGGGACAGGGGGCCGGGGAGCTGTTTTTT. The entire variable domain, with the rest obtained from reference TRBV7-7 and TRBJ2-2, is as follows: GAGVSQSPRYKVTKRGQDVTLRCDPISSHATLYWYQQALGQGPEFLTYFNYEAQPDKSGLPSDRFSAERPEGSISTLTIQRTEQRDSAMYRCASRMGQGAGELFFGEGSRLTVL.

On this clonotype: A much larger clone differs by one base, so this may be a read error. J is TRBJ2-1 and V is TRBV28; D unclear. With the DNA end fitting TRBJ2-5 better, the J assignment may be wrong. Per germline, CDR1 MDHEN and CDR2 SYDVKM. The CDR3 runs 18 residues. The CDR3 sequence: CASSSIMQFRNPQETQYF. The CDR3 bases are TGTGCCAGCAGTTCGATAATGCAGTTCCGGAACCCCCAAGAGACCCAGTACTTC.

This clonotype has ten or more counts. CDR3 sequence: CASLPTPFPEQYF. The DNA for the CDR3 is TGTGCCAGCCTACCCACGCCTTTTCCCGAGCAGTACTTC. The chain carries TRBV11-2 and TRBJ2-7; D is unresolved. Germline assignment: CDR1 SGHAT and CDR2 FQNNGV. V was clipped by 8 bases and J by 6 bases, with 17 bases between them. This CDR3 has 13 amino acids.

The V gene is TRBV6-2 or TRBV6-3, the J gene TRBJ1-4, with TRBD1 matching over 10 bases. V shed 4 bases and J 8 bases; nucleotides not matched to a gene: 10. Germline CDR1 MNHEY, CDR2 SVGEGT. The CDR3 consists of 16 residues. CDR3 loop: CASSSLRQGAYEKLFF. DNA for the CDR3: TGTGCCAGCAGTTCCCTCCGACAGGGGGCTTACGAAAAACTGTTTTTT.

The chain has TRBV12-3 or TRBV12-4 and TRBJ2-1, with D perhaps TRBD1 (5 bases). CDR3 length equals 15 residues. Trimming shortened V by 0 bases and J by 3 bases, and 9 bases separated the two germline ends. The CDR3 DNA is TGTGCCAGCAGTTTAGCCAGGGCCCGCTACAATGAGCAGTTCTTC. Its translation is CASSLARARYNEQFF.

This clonotype was recorded many times. The chain carries TRBV13 and TRBJ2-7; D remains unclear. V was pared by 1 base and J by 7 bases, with 8 bases between. The germline CDR1 and CDR2 sequences are PRHDT and FYEKMQ (reference sequence). The CDR3 has 12 amino acids. CDR3 in amino acids: CASSLVEGEQYF. The CDR3 DNA reads as TGTGCCAGCAGCTTAGTAGAAGGGGAGCAGTACTTC.